Listed here is a single T cell receptor beta chain. The specificity of this receptor is unknown. It has no much larger one-base neighbor in the sample; base qualities were not kept. The method was PCR. These reads were obtained on an Illumina HiSeq 2500. Molecular barcoding was employed in the preparation of TCR libraries, with unique molecular identifiers being used to normalize TCRbeta repertoire quantification. TCRdb applied fastp at Q25 and MiXCR to the public reads, then kept only in-frame beta chains. A single entry per CDR3 protein holds the most common genes and DNA from its merged rows. The sample yields a few hundred thousand distinct CDR3 sequences; about a tenth were counted once. The top ten clones comprise about 2.3% of the sample. The sample belongs to a study of T-cell reconstitution after alpha-beta-depleted transplantation in children listed by TCRdb under 2016. In terms of the full investigation: T-cell immune reconstitution after TCRalphabeta/CD19-depleted allogeneic hematopoietic cell transplantation in children was quantitatively tracked in the study by means of TCR repertoire profiling.

Including the terminal cysteine and phenylalanine, the CDR3 comprises 16 residues. Only the CDR3 DNA stays, 48 bases, in frame from base 1. V is reduced by 2 bases and J by 2 bases, leaving a spacing of 16 bases between them. CDR1 and CDR2 were assigned from the germline V gene as SGDLS and YYNGEE. This receptor was taken from a human donor who donated a stem cell graft to a child with acute lymphoblastic leukemia. The chain is encoded by TRBV9 joined to TRBJ2-5, and the D gene may be TRBD2, 7 bases matching. The sample consisted of PBMCs from the stem cell graft donor, taken from the stem cell graft. The sequenced DNA: TGTGCCAGCAGCGTTCTGGCAGGGGAGGGTCAAGAGACCCAGTACTTC. The encoded protein is CASSVLAGEGQETQYF.